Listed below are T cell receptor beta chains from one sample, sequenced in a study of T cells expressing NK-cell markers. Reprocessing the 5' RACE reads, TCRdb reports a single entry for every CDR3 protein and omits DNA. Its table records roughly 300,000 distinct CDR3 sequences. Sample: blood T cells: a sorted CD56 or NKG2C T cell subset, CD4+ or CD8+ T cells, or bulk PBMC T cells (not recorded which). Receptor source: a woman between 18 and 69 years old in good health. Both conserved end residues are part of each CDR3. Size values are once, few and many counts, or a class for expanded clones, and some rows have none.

CDR3: CASSQSIAGRWETQYF
V: TRBV4-1
J: TRBJ2-5
size: .

CDR3: CASSLYSGGNNEQFF
V: TRBV13
J: TRBJ2-1
size: .

CDR3: CSARKQLAEGELFF
V: TRBV20-1
J: TRBJ2-2
size: .

CDR3: CASSVGGGRPDTQYF
V: TRBV9
J: TRBJ2-3
size: .

CDR3: CSASWADNTEAFF
V: TRBV20-1
J: TRBJ1-1
size: .

CDR3: CASSPTIYNEQFF
V: TRBV14
J: TRBJ2-1
size: .

CDR3: CASSLNQAGGNQPQHF
V: TRBV12-3/TRBV12-4
J: TRBJ1-5
size: .

CDR3: CASSLDRGPYEQYF
V: TRBV6-1
J: TRBJ2-7
size: .

CDR3: CASSLAGTGIIAYEQYF
V: TRBV28
J: TRBJ2-7
size: .

CDR3: CASSLGLAGGRNTQYF
V: TRBV5-6
J: TRBJ2-3
size: .

CDR3: CASSETPPRTGNTIYF
V: TRBV6-1
J: TRBJ1-3
size: .

CDR3: CASSPGGRSYNEQFF
V: TRBV28
J: TRBJ2-1
size: .

CDR3: CASSVGLVEETQYF
V: TRBV7-2
J: TRBJ2-5
size: .

CDR3: CSARDSLVRGSEAFF
V: TRBV20-1
J: TRBJ1-1
size: .

CDR3: CASSPQGLGDTQYF
V: TRBV28
J: TRBJ2-3
size: .

CDR3: CSAGVRTRGTDTQYF
V: TRBV20-1
J: TRBJ2-3
size: .

CDR3: CASSLMRYGYTF
V: TRBV5-6
J: TRBJ1-2
size: .

CDR3: CASSSQDSGANVLTF
V: TRBV12-3/TRBV12-4
J: TRBJ2-6
size: .

CDR3: CASSLGDQGETQYF
V: TRBV5-4
J: TRBJ2-5
size: .

CDR3: CASSTGTSTDTQYF
V: TRBV19
J: TRBJ2-3
size: .

CDR3: CSAKPTSLNTEAFF
V: TRBV20-1
J: TRBJ1-1
size: .

CDR3: CASSPRRPYEQYF
V: TRBV7-2
J: TRBJ2-7
size: .

CDR3: CASSYRQGAGSGARHF
V: TRBV7-2
J: TRBJ1-5
size: .

CDR3: CASSWRLSTQYF
V: TRBV6-2/TRBV6-3
J: TRBJ2-3
size: .

CDR3: CASSPVQNIQYF
V: TRBV25-1
J: TRBJ2-4
size: .

CDR3: CASSWTGSDYEQYF
V: TRBV5-1
J: TRBJ2-7
size: .

CDR3: CSANRGTGELFF
V: TRBV20-1
J: TRBJ2-2
size: .

CDR3: CASSPKAFYNEQFF
V: TRBV7-3
J: TRBJ2-1
size: .

CDR3: CASSLEWNWDEQFF
V: TRBV7-2
J: TRBJ2-1
size: .

CDR3: CASSLGGLGAYEQYF
V: TRBV6-5
J: TRBJ2-7
size: .

CDR3: CASSGRQGFPSAF
V: TRBV25-1
J: TRBJ1-2
size: .

CDR3: CASSAGLAGGLRETQYF
V: TRBV7-9
J: TRBJ2-5
size: .

CDR3: CASSVGARGETQYF
V: TRBV9
J: TRBJ2-5
size: .

CDR3: CASSFSPPRGLETQYF
V: TRBV27
J: TRBJ2-5
size: .

CDR3: CASSATHNQPQHF
V: TRBV9
J: TRBJ1-5
size: .

CDR3: CASSFRFNEQFF
V: TRBV7-2
J: TRBJ2-1
size: .

CDR3: CASSEGSVGDTQYF
V: TRBV5-1
J: TRBJ2-3
size: .

CDR3: CASSFVTSRGELFF
V: TRBV12-3/TRBV12-4
J: TRBJ2-2
size: .

CDR3: CAISAGDQPQHF
V: TRBV10-3
J: TRBJ1-5
size: .

CDR3: CSAPRLADAYNEQFF
V: TRBV20-1
J: TRBJ2-1
size: .

CDR3: CASSLAGTTQETQYF
V: TRBV5-1
J: TRBJ2-5
size: .

CDR3: CSARVLGAVPGYEQYF
V: TRBV20-1
J: TRBJ2-7
size: medium-sized